The next 6 T cell receptor beta chains were all read from a single sample in a study of tissue T cells after allogeneic stem cell transplantation. TCRdb's copy holds only in-frame clones and misses some; the assay was immunoSEQ multiplex PCR. The table has 25,000 to 30,000 clones, 85% to 90% seen once. The material sequenced was blood, taken before transplantation. Source of these receptors: a woman between 18 and 55 years old who later had graft-versus-host disease after an allogeneic stem cell transplant.

V usage is TRBV6-1 and J usage is TRBJ1-3; 9 positions agree with TRBD1. The CDR3 is made up of 17 amino acids. V trimming: 4 bases; J trimming: 1 base; junction bases outside the gene matches: 8. Germline V gene sequence: CDR1 MNHNS, CDR2 SASEGT. Here the CDR3 DNA reads TGTGCCAGCAGTGGTGGGGGACAGGGATGGTCTGGAAACACCATATATTTT. This codes for CASSGGGQGWSGNTIYF.

CDR3 bases: TGTGCCAGCAGCCTCTTGACACTGAACACTGAAGCTTTCTTT. Translation: CASSLLTLNTEAFF. The gene calls are TRBV7-2 and TRBJ1-1; no clear D. The ends were cut back, 5 bases at V and 0 bases at J, with 10 bases in the middle. The CDR3 consists of 14 residues. Germline-derived CDR1 and CDR2 are SGHTA and FQGNSA.

The chain's CDR3 is CASSMIPGSAEAFF. The CDR3 DNA follows: TGTGCCAGTAGTATGATCCCGGGATCGGCTGAAGCTTTCTTT. This chain connects TRBV19 to TRBJ1-1; D is undetermined. This CDR3 has 14 residues. Trimming removed 3 bases at V and 6 bases at J, with 14 bases between. In germline, CDR1 is LNHDA, CDR2 SQIVND (reference sequence).

This clone was counted between two and nine times. DNA of the CDR3: TGTGCCAGCAGCATCAGGGGTACGATGGACACTGAAGCTTTCTTT. The encoded protein is CASSIRGTMDTEAFF. V is TRBV5-5 and J is TRBJ1-1, with D perhaps TRBD1 (6 bases). This CDR3 region has 15 residues. Germline V gives CDR1 SGHKS, CDR2 YYEKEE (reference sequence). V was clipped by 4 bases and J by 3 bases, with 16 bases between them.

V gene TRBV3-1 (or the pseudogene TRBV3-2) combines with J gene TRBJ1-4; tentatively, D is TRBD1 (5 bases). Germline V gene sequence: CDR1 LGHDT, CDR2 YNNKEL (reference sequence). The length of the CDR3 is 15 residues. Trimming took 1 base from V and 7 from J, leaving 13 bases between them. DNA for the CDR3: TGTGCCAGCAGCCAAGTGGGCCAGGGAGGTGAAAAACTGTTTTTT. Its protein is CASSQVGQGGEKLFF.

This chain connects TRBV7-8 to TRBJ1-2, with D maybe TRBD1 (6 bases). CDR3 length: 16 amino acids. With 1 base removed from V and 6 bases from J, the gap between germline ends came to 18 bases. Per the germline V gene, CDR1 is SGHVS and CDR2 is FQNEAQ. The CDR3 loop reads CASSLENYRVFDGYTF. The DNA for the CDR3 is TGTGCCAGCAGCTTAGAAAACTACAGGGTTTTTGATGGCTACACCTTC.